This record looks at one TCR beta chain sequence and its context. Looked up from germline, CDR1 is SNHLY and CDR2 is FYNNEI. V was clipped by 0 bases and J by 4 bases, with 12 bases between them. The CDR3 is 15 residues long. This entry comes from a study of blood T cell repertoires in COVID-19. Study summary: Specimens from acute and convalescent COVID-19 originated in the United States, Italy and Spain.

Source study methods: From reference gene primer amplification, estimates of nucleated cell counts were derived. Produced via immunoSEQ multiplex PCR; TCRdb's table is partial and in-frame only. The D gene and trimming were derived from the DNA, and the V and J assignments and clone size from that table. The sample carries around 110,000 clones, 90% recorded once. The clonotype was recovered from a human donor with active COVID-19. The donor label of this sample is uncertain. This sequence joins TRBV2 and TRBJ1-1, with TRBD1 as a possible D gene (5 bases). Sequenced input: peripheral blood. For the CDR3, the DNA is TGTGCCAGCAGTGAAGCGTTGGCAGGGCGCACTGAAGCTTTCTTT. Encoded protein: CASSEALAGRTEAFF. The entire variable domain, with the rest obtained from reference TRBV2 and TRBJ1-1, is as follows: EPEVTQTPSHQVTQMGQEVILRCVPISNHLYFYWYRQILGQKVEFLVSFYNNEISEKSEIFDDQFSVERPDGSNFTLKIRSTKLEDSAMYFCASSEALAGRTEAFFGQGTRLTVV.